The clone carrying this T cell receptor (beta chain) occurred a few times. Unique molecular identifiers were incorporated when the TCRbeta library was constructed. TCRdb passed the PCR reads through MiXCR, listing each CDR3 protein once. The table has about 500,000 distinct CDR3 sequences, 32% seen once. This sample was taken from a study of T-cell reconstitution after alpha-beta-depleted transplantation in children. The CDR3 totals 16 residues. V shed 5 bases, J shed 0 bases, and the junction held 9 bases outside the gene matches. The specimen was PBMCs from the stem cell graft donor, collected from the stem cell graft. This chain connects TRBV12-3 or TRBV12-4 to TRBJ2-7, with 8 bases fitting TRBD1. The TCR originated in a human donor who donated a stem cell graft to a child with aplastic anemia. The CDR3 DNA reads TGTGCCAGCAGTCCTACCGGGACAGGCAACTCCTACGAGCAGTACTTC. This sequence encodes CASSPTGTGNSYEQYF.